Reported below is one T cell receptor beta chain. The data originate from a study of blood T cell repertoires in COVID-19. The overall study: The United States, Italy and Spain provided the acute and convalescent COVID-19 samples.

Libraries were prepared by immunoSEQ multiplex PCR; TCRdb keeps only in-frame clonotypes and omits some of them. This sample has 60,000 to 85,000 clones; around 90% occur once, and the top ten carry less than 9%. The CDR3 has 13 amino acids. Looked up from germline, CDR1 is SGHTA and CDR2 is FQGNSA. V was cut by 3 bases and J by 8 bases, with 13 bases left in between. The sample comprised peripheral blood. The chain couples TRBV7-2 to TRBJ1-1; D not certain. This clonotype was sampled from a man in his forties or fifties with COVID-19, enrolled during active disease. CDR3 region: CASSFETGREAFF. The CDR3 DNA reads TGTGCCAGCAGCTTTGAGACGGGTAGGGAAGCTTTCTTT.